The clone carrying this TCR beta chain was picked up a small number of times. What it binds is unknown. Naive CD4 T cells were sorted as CD45RO-negative, CD62L-positive. TCRdb keeps only in-frame clones here, not all; method: immunoSEQ multiplex PCR. The sample gives tens of thousands of clones, around 93% of which show up once; roughly 1.3% is in the top ten. This entry comes from a study of human versus mouse CDR3 diversity and MHC coevolution. Study-wide points: Clonal inequality was lowest in most of the three human donors.

The CDR3 has 13 residues. The V gene's germline CDR1 is LNHDA and CDR2 SQIVND (reference sequence). V was cut by 0 bases and J by 7 bases, with 9 bases left in between. Source material: naive CD4+ T cells from blood. Documented subset: CD45RO-negative CD62L-positive naive CD4 T cells. This TCR was recovered from a person aged 25 to 75 in good health. This chain links TRBV19 with TRBJ1-2; D is possibly TRBD1 (6 bases). CDR3 sequence: CASSIEPDSGYTF. The CDR3 bases are TGTGCCAGTAGTATAGAGCCGGACAGTGGCTACACCTTC.